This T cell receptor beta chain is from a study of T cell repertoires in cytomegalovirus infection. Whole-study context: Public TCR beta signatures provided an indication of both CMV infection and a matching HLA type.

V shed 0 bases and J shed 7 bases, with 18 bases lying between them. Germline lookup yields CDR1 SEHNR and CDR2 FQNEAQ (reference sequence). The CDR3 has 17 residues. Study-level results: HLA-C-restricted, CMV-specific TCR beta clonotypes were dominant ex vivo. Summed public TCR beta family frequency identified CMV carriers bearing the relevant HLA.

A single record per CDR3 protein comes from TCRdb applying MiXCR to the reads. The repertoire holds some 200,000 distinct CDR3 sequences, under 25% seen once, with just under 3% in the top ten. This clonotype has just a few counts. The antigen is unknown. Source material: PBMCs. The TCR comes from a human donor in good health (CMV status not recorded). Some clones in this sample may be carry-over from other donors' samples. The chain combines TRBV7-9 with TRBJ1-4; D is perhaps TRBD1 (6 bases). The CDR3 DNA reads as TGTGCCAGCAGCTTAGCGAAAGGGGGTGCGTCGTCTGAAAAACTGTTTTTT. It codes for CASSLAKGGASSEKLFF.